These 29 T cell receptor beta chains were sequenced from one sample in a study of T cell clonality in common variable immunodeficiency. General study findings and limits: In common variable immunodeficiency, TCR beta chains reportedly carried fewer deletions and N-nucleotide insertions.

No antigen is known for these receptors. The table came from immunoSEQ multiplex PCR; TCRdb's copy has only in-frame clones and leaves some out. This repertoire holds 15,000 to 20,000 clones, and none appear only once. Material: peripheral blood mononuclear cells. The receptors here all came from a human donor with common variable immunodeficiency.

Concerning this clone itself: The read finishes 3 residues shy of the CDR3 end, and the germline J gene is used to complete it. The chain combines TRBV20-1 with TRBJ2-1, with 8 bases matching TRBD2. V shed 4 bases, J shed 4 bases, and the junction held 6 bases outside the gene matches. Germline lookup yields CDR1 DFQATT and CDR2 SNEGSKA (reference sequence). The CDR3 sequence is 14 residues long. The CDR3 is CSATLAGPYNEQFF. CDR3 DNA (partial): TGCAGTGCTACGTTAGCGGGGCCATACAATGAG.

This clone occurred many times. The missing CDR3 end, 3 residues past where the read stops, is filled in from the germline J gene. This chain joins TRBV20-1 and TRBJ2-1; the D gene is possibly TRBD1 (5 bases). Trimming pared 6 bases from V and 4 bases from J, leaving 10 bases between. The CDR3 is 12 residues long. Germline V lookup: CDR1 DFQATT, CDR2 SNEGSKA (reference sequence). CDR3 loop: CSAPDIYNEQFF. The sequenced part of the CDR3 DNA is TGCAGTGCCCCGGACATATACAATGAG.

This clone was seen ten or more times. A read error may account for a junction end that differs from germline. The read comes to an end 3 residues before the CDR3 does, leaving the germline J gene to fill in the end. The chain has TRBV28 and TRBJ1-3; the D gene is possibly TRBD1 (5 bases). The CDR3 consists of 13 residues. CDR1 and CDR2 from the germline V gene are MDHEN and SYDVKM. The sequenced CDR3 bases are TGTGCCAGCAGGTTATGGACAGGAAACACC. It codes for CASRLWTGNT. The whole CDR3 reads CASRLWTGNTIYF.

This clone appeared many times. The read falls 3 residues short of the CDR3 end, and the missing part is taken from the germline J gene. The gene calls are TRBV20-1 and TRBJ1-1; 7 bases map to TRBD1. V gave up 1 base and J gave up 3 bases; unmatched junction bases: 5. In germline, CDR1 is DFQATT, CDR2 SNEGSKA (reference sequence). The CDR3 spans 14 residues. CDR3 DNA (partial): TGCAGTGCTAGAGGGGACAGCGCTTACACTGAA. Protein sequence: CSARGDSAYTE. In full, the CDR3 is CSARGDSAYTEAFF.

This clone was detected ten times or more. The sequenced fragment ends 3 residues before the CDR3 boundary, so the rest is inferred from the germline J gene. The V gene is TRBV19, the J gene TRBJ1-4; tentatively, D is TRBD1 (6 bases). With 8 bases removed from V and 0 bases from J, the gap between germline ends came to 13 bases. The germline gives CDR1 LNHDA, CDR2 SQIVND (reference sequence). This CDR3 spans 15 amino acids. Incomplete CDR3 DNA: TGTGCCAGTCGCGCAGGGGTTGCAACTAATGAAAAA. Protein product: CASRAGVATNEK. The full CDR3 sequence reads CASRAGVATNEKLFF.

Regarding this clone: The read comes to an end 3 residues before the CDR3 does, leaving the germline J gene to fill in the end. The chain carries TRBV7-7 and TRBJ1-4, with 7 bases matching TRBD1. V dropped 4 bases and J dropped 0; count of bases not matched to a gene: 2. Germline V gives CDR1 SSHAT, CDR2 FNYEAQ (reference sequence). The CDR3 has 15 amino acids. The sequenced part of the CDR3 DNA is TGTGCCAGCAGCTCAGGGGGTTCAACTAATGAAAAA. Amino acid sequence: CASSSGGSTNEK. From start to end, the CDR3 is CASSSGGSTNEKLFF.

This clone occurred many times. Read coverage stops 3 residues before the CDR3 terminus; the germline J gene supplies the remainder. The V call is TRBV6-1, the J call TRBJ2-6, with a possible D match to TRBD1 (5 bases). The germline V and J ends were trimmed by 1 base and 3 bases, with 10 bases remaining between them. This CDR3 is 16 amino acids long. Germline-derived CDR1 and CDR2 are MNHNS and SASEGT. Incomplete CDR3 DNA: TGTGCCAGCAGTGAAGTAGCAGGGATTGGGGCCAACGTC. Translating gives CASSEVAGIGANV. The entire CDR3 reads CASSEVAGIGANVLTF.

This clone occurred many times. The DNA ends 3 residues before the CDR3 does, and the rest of the CDR3 is filled in from the germline J gene. The V gene is TRBV5-1, the J gene TRBJ1-4; TRBD1 might be the D (6 bases). Trimming removed 4 bases at V and 4 bases at J, with 11 bases between. The CDR3 covers 14 residues. CDR1 and CDR2 from the germline V gene are SGHRS and YFSETQ. CDR3 sequence reads: CASSPGDSNEKLFF. The covered CDR3 bases are TGCGCCAGCAGCCCAGGGGATAGTAATGAAAAA. The variable domain in full, completed from reference TRBV5-1 and TRBJ1-4, reads KAGVTQTPRYLIKTRGQQVTLSCSPISGHRSVSWYQQTPGQGLQFLFEYFSETQRNKGNFPGRFSGRQFSNSRSEMNVSTLELGDSALYLCASSPGDSNEKLFFGSGTQLSVL.

This clone was observed many times. The sequenced fragment ends 3 residues before the CDR3 boundary, so the rest is inferred from the germline J gene. The chain employs TRBV7-9 and TRBJ2-5; TRBD1 might be the D (6 bases). CDR1 and CDR2 from the germline V gene are SEHNR and FQNEAQ (reference sequence). The CDR3 loop spans 15 amino acids. Trimming took off 1 base at V and 3 bases at J, with 12 bases between the two ends. The DNA read from the CDR3 is TGTGCCAGCAGCTTAGACGGGACAACAAAAGAGACC. Its translation: CASSLDGTTKET. The entire CDR3 protein reads CASSLDGTTKETQYF.

This clone was seen repeatedly, ten times or more. Sequencing ends 3 residues short of the CDR3 end; the germline J gene provides the rest. V is TRBV7-2 and J is TRBJ1-2; 8 nucleotides align to TRBD1. Trimming removed 0 bases from V and 4 bases from J; junction bases left unmatched: 10. The length of the CDR3 is 17 residues. The germline V gene encodes CDR1 SGHTA and CDR2 FQGNSA. CDR3 amino acids: CASSLAVETGALYGYTF. The CDR3 DNA, read in part, is TGTGCCAGCAGCTTAGCGGTAGAGACAGGGGCCCTCTATGGC.

This clone was detected many times. The sequenced CDR3 bases are TGTGCCAGCAGTTTAATAGCGACTAGCGGGAGTCGGTACGAG. Translating gives CASSLIATSGSRYE. The entire CDR3 protein reads CASSLIATSGSRYEQYF. This chain uses TRBV12-3 or TRBV12-4 with TRBJ2-7; 12 nucleotides agree with TRBD2. Read coverage stops 3 residues before the CDR3 terminus; the germline J gene supplies the remainder. Trimming at V came to 2 bases and at J to 4 bases, leaving 9 bases not matched to a gene. This CDR3 contains 17 residues.

This clone was seen repeatedly, ten times or more. The CDR3 sequence is CASSSTASGNTIYF. The CDR3 DNA, read in part, is TGTGCCAGCAGCTCGACAGCTTCTGGAAACACC. This chain links TRBV5-6 with TRBJ1-3, with D tentatively TRBD1 (5 bases). The read ends 3 residues shy of where the CDR3 ends; the end is completed using the germline J gene. The CDR3 runs to 14 residues. CDR1 is SGHDT and CDR2 is YYEEEE in the germline V gene. Trimming left V 3 bases short and J 1 base short, with 8 bases between.

This clone was seen more than once but under ten times. The DNA read from the CDR3 is TGCGCCAGCAGCCCTCAGGCTAATGGAAACACC. Its protein is CASSPQANGNT. The complete CDR3 protein is CASSPQANGNTIYF. The chain couples TRBV5-1 to TRBJ1-3; no reliable D call. The read ends 3 residues shy of where the CDR3 ends; the end is completed using the germline J gene. CDR3 length equals 14 residues. V was trimmed by 4 bases and J by 3 bases, leaving 11 bases between them. Germline V lookup: CDR1 SGHRS, CDR2 YFSETQ. The whole variable domain, remainder taken from reference TRBV5-1 and TRBJ1-3, is KAGVTQTPRYLIKTRGQQVTLSCSPISGHRSVSWYQQTPGQGLQFLFEYFSETQRNKGNFPGRFSGRQFSNSRSEMNVSTLELGDSALYLCASSPQANGNTIYFGEGSWLTVV.

This clone was picked up many times. The CDR3 is cut off 3 residues early in the read; its end comes from the germline J gene. V is TRBV7-3 and J is TRBJ2-2, with 7 positions matching TRBD2. Trimming at V came to 4 bases and at J to 0 bases, leaving 2 bases not matched to a gene. This CDR3 has 15 amino acids. Germline V lookup: CDR1 SGHTA, CDR2 FQGTGA. The CDR3 DNA, read in part, is TGTGCCAGCAGCTCAAGCGGGACGAACACCGGGGAG. Its translation: CASSSSGTNTGE. In full, the CDR3 is CASSSSGTNTGELFF.

In its sample, this clone was seen many times. Read data end 3 residues before the CDR3 end; the end is taken from the germline J gene. This chain connects TRBV5-1 to TRBJ1-1, with TRBD1 as a possible D gene (5 bases). The CDR3 contains 18 residues. With 0 bases removed from V and 3 bases from J, the gap between germline ends came to 21 bases. Germline CDR1 is SGHRS and CDR2 is YFSETQ. This chain's CDR3 is CASSLVIGGSLGDTEAFF. The sequenced CDR3 bases are TGCGCCAGCAGCTTGGTTATTGGGGGGTCCCTTGGTGACACTGAA. The whole variable domain, filled in from reference TRBV5-1 and TRBJ1-1, reads KAGVTQTPRYLIKTRGQQVTLSCSPISGHRSVSWYQQTPGQGLQFLFEYFSETQRNKGNFPGRFSGRQFSNSRSEMNVSTLELGDSALYLCASSLVIGGSLGDTEAFFGQGTRLTVV.

This clone was recorded many times. The CDR3 end lies 3 residues beyond the end of the read and is filled in from the germline J gene. The genes are TRBV20-1 and TRBJ2-4, with 7 nucleotides matching TRBD1. The CDR3 is 15 amino acids. In germline, CDR1 is DFQATT, CDR2 SNEGSKA (reference sequence). Germline trimming cut 5 bases from V and 0 bases from J; bases unmatched to any gene: 7. CDR3 DNA (partial): TGCAGTGCTGGAGGACAGGACCTAGCCAAAAACATT. It specifies CSAGGQDLAKNI. The complete CDR3 sequence is CSAGGQDLAKNIQYF.

This clone was picked up many times. The sequence runs out 3 residues before the end of the CDR3; the remainder is reconstructed from the germline J gene. The rearrangement uses TRBV5-1 and TRBJ1-5, with 8 nucleotides matching TRBD1. Losses at the gene ends were 3 bases for V and 5 bases for J; bases not matched to a gene: 7. Germline V gene data show CDR1 as SGHRS and CDR2 as YFSETQ. There are 15 residues in the CDR3. CDR3 DNA, as far as it was read: TGCGCCAGCAGCTATGGACAGGGTTTGGATCAGCCC. This gives the protein CASSYGQGLDQP. The whole CDR3 region reads CASSYGQGLDQPQHF. Full variable domain (remainder filled in from reference TRBV5-1 and TRBJ1-5): KAGVTQTPRYLIKTRGQQVTLSCSPISGHRSVSWYQQTPGQGLQFLFEYFSETQRNKGNFPGRFSGRQFSNSRSEMNVSTLELGDSALYLCASSYGQGLDQPQHFGDGTRLSIL.

The table lists this clone with many counts. The missing CDR3 end, 3 residues past where the read stops, is filled in from the germline J gene. The J gene is TRBJ2-7, the V gene TRBV19; 9 bases line up with TRBD2. The CDR3 contains 18 residues. Per germline, CDR1 LNHDA and CDR2 SQIVND (reference sequence). V shed 4 bases, J shed 5 bases, and the junction held 18 bases outside the gene matches. CDR3 DNA, as far as it was read: TGTGCCAGTAGTACTCATCCCGGGACTAGCCTTAGGAACCACGAG. This gives the protein CASSTHPGTSLRNHE. The whole CDR3 protein is CASSTHPGTSLRNHEQYF.

This clone came up many times. Sequencing ends 3 residues short of the CDR3 end; the germline J gene provides the rest. The V call is TRBV20-1, the J call TRBJ2-1; 11 bases align to TRBD2. CDR1 and CDR2 from the germline V gene are DFQATT and SNEGSKA (reference sequence). Germline trimming cut 4 bases from V and 3 bases from J; bases unmatched to any gene: 8. CDR3 length equals 16 residues. CDR3 region: CSATNPGTSGYNEQFF. CDR3 DNA, as far as it was read: TGCAGTGCTACAAACCCCGGGACTAGCGGCTACAATGAG.

This clone showed up many times. Sequencing ends 3 residues short of the CDR3 end; the germline J gene provides the rest. This chain connects TRBV20-1 to TRBJ2-7; 10 bases fit TRBD2. This CDR3 is 14 amino acids long. The junction had 7 bases not matched to a gene; V was cut back by 5 bases and J by 3 bases. Germline lookup yields CDR1 DFQATT and CDR2 SNEGSKA (reference sequence). This CDR3 is CSAATSGNVYEQYF. The DNA read from the CDR3 is TGCAGTGCTGCTACTAGCGGGAATGTCTACGAG.

This clone was detected ten times or more. The sequenced fragment ends 3 residues before the CDR3 boundary, so the rest is inferred from the germline J gene. The chain couples TRBV19 to TRBJ1-6; D uncertain. The CDR3 contains 13 residues. Deletions cut 5 bases from V and 8 bases from J, with 10 bases between. CDR1 is LNHDA and CDR2 is SQIVND in the germline V gene (reference sequence). The sequenced part of the CDR3 DNA is TGTGCCAGTAGTGGCAGCCAGGATTCACCC. Protein sequence: CASSGSQDSP. The entire CDR3 protein is CASSGSQDSPLHF.

This clone was detected ten times or more. The CDR3 extends 3 residues past the end of the read, so its final part is completed from the germline J gene. The chain couples TRBV20-1 to TRBJ2-1; tentative D call: TRBD2 (6 bases). Between the trimmed V and J ends, which lost 1 base and 7 bases, there was a span of 17 bases. The CDR3 is 15 residues long. The V gene's germline CDR1 is DFQATT and CDR2 SNEGSKA (reference sequence). The CDR3 loop is CSARARSLGGNEQFF. Partial CDR3 DNA: TGCAGTGCTAGAGCGAGATCACTAGGAGGGAATGAG.

A note on this clone: The CDR3 end lies 3 residues beyond the end of the read and is filled in from the germline J gene. The chain couples TRBV29-1 to TRBJ2-7; D may be TRBD2 (5 bases). V gave up 4 bases and J gave up 6 bases, with 13 bases separating them. This CDR3 region has 12 residues. Germline CDR1 and CDR2: SQVTM and ANQGSEA. CDR3 in amino acids: CSVAVGRGEQYF. CDR3 DNA (partial): TGCAGCGTTGCGGTGGGCCGGGGCGAG.

This clone appeared many times. The CDR3 end is not reached by the read, which stops 3 residues before it; the germline J gene fills it in. The genes are TRBV19 and TRBJ1-5; the D gene is possibly TRBD1 (6 bases). This CDR3 region has 15 residues. From germline, CDR1 is LNHDA and CDR2 SQIVND (reference sequence). V was pared by 5 bases and J by 0 bases, with 11 bases between. CDR3 in amino acids: CASSQQGSSNQPQHF. CDR3 DNA, as far as it was read: TGTGCCAGTAGTCAACAGGGAAGTAGCAATCAGCCC.

The sample holds many counts of this clone. The read gets to within 3 residues of the CDR3 end, and the germline J gene fills in the rest. V gene TRBV28 combines with J gene TRBJ2-7, with D perhaps matching TRBD1 (7 bases). This CDR3 is 15 amino acids long. V lost 1 base and J 2 bases, leaving 12 bases between the germline ends. From germline, CDR1 is MDHEN and CDR2 SYDVKM. CDR3 sequence: CASSLLGGTAYEQYF. CDR3 DNA (partial): TGTGCCAGCAGTTTATTAGGGGGGACAGCCTACGAG.

This clone occurred many times. The read terminates 3 residues ahead of where the CDR3 ends, so the germline J gene completes it. The chain recombines TRBV5-6 with TRBJ2-1; 7 bases agree with TRBD1. This CDR3 region has 15 residues. With V trimmed by 2 bases and J by 3 bases, 5 bases remained unmatched. Germline loops: CDR1 SGHDT, CDR2 YYEEEE. The CDR3 bases that were read are TGTGCCAGCAGCTTACTACAGGGGATCTACAATGAG. It encodes CASSLLQGIYNE. From start to end, the CDR3 is CASSLLQGIYNEQFF.

The sample holds many counts of this clone. Sequencing ends 3 residues short of the CDR3 end; the germline J gene provides the rest. V usage is TRBV30 and J usage is TRBJ2-3; either TRBD1 or TRBD2 may supply D (5 bases each). This CDR3 is built from 13 residues. Germline V gene lookup returns CDR1 GTSNPN and CDR2 SVGIG (reference sequence). The germline V and J ends were trimmed by 5 bases and 7 bases, with 16 bases remaining between them. The sequenced CDR3 bases are TGTGCCTGGGATTCCCCAGGGAGAAATACG. It codes for CAWDSPGRNT. In full, the CDR3 is CAWDSPGRNTQYF.

At least ten counts were recorded for this clone. The read stops 3 residues short of the end of the CDR3; the missing end is completed from the germline J gene. This chain uses TRBV19 with TRBJ1-1, with TRBD1 identical over 8 bases. This CDR3 region has 15 residues. The germline CDR1 and CDR2 sequences are LNHDA and SQIVND (reference sequence). Trimming cost V 3 bases and J 1 base; bases outside gene matches: 4. Incomplete CDR3 DNA: TGTGCCAGTAGTATCTTCGGGACAGGGAACACTGAA. This codes for CASSIFGTGNTE. The whole CDR3 reads CASSIFGTGNTEAFF.

CDR3: CASSTRQGETTGELFF. The CDR3 bases that were read are TGCGCCAGCAGCACAAGACAGGGGGAGACCACCGGGGAG. The chain combines TRBV5-1 with TRBJ2-2; 9 nucleotides agree with TRBD1. Coverage ceases 3 residues before the CDR3 finishes, and the germline J gene fills in the end. The CDR3 spans 16 residues. V lost 4 bases and J lost 4; bases outside the gene matches: 8. Germline-derived CDR1 and CDR2 are SGHRS and YFSETQ.